This T cell receptor (beta chain) was obtained from a study of cytomegalovirus exposure and HLA in healthy donors. Study-level information: For the approximately 390 genotyped donors, roughly 81% fell within the Caucasian-associated ancestry cluster.

The CDR3 is 13 residues long. Trimming pared 3 bases from V and 5 bases from J, leaving 10 bases between. CDR1 and CDR2 (germline): LNHDA, SQIVND (reference sequence). Concerning this clone: At the DNA level, this CDR3 is encoded by other sequences in the same sample as well.

A multiplex PCR was run with 60 Vbeta primers and 13 Jbeta primers. This table comes from immunoSEQ multiplex PCR, and its TCRdb copy is limited to in-frame clones, with some not included. The table shows around 170,000 clones, with just over 75% occurring only once. The V and J genes are TRBV19 and TRBJ1-1, with D uncertain. The source of this sequence is a man aged 18 to 30 in good health and CMV-seronegative. The sequenced material came from PBMCs. The CDR3 protein is CASSMGRGTEAFF. Written as DNA, the CDR3 is TGTGCCAGTAGTATGGGCAGAGGGACTGAAGCTTTCTTT.